This passage covers 17 T cell receptor beta chains from one sample sequenced in a study of regulatory T cells in long-lasting Graves disease. The time point denotes: persistent/refractory GD, antithyroid drugs over 5 years with positive TRAb. Extracted RNA from PBMCs served as the source of the TCR library. TCR beta libraries were built with iRepertoire HTBI primers and Arm-PCR of CDR3 regions. TCRdb analysed the multiplex PCR reads with MiXCR anew, one entry per CDR3 protein. The sample includes hundreds of thousands of distinct CDR3 sequences, roughly 20% of them seen just once. Sequencing was performed on peripheral blood mononuclear cells (PBMCs), taken when the disease was refractory, from a patient treated with antithyroid drugs. Source of these receptors: a female donor with Graves disease.

The CDR3 spells CASSLWTSGYNEQFF. The DNA for the CDR3 is TGTGCCAGCAGTTTATGGACTAGCGGTTACAATGAGCAGTTCTTC. The V and J genes are TRBV27 and TRBJ2-1, with 10 nucleotides matching TRBD2. Trimming took 1 base from V and 4 from J; bases not matched to a gene: 1. CDR1 MNHEY and CDR2 SMNVEV come from the germline V gene (reference sequence). The CDR3 spans 15 residues.

Concerning this clonotype: The CDR3 end shows no conserved phenylalanine or tryptophan, and so a read error is likely. The chain carries TRBV20-1 and TRBJ1-2; D unresolved. The CDR3 spans 10 residues. Germline V CDR1 and CDR2: DFQATT, SNEGSKA (reference sequence). V lost 3 bases, J lost 4 bases, and 3 bases lay in between. Here the CDR3 DNA reads TGCAGTGCTAGCCGCTATGGCTACACCCTC. It is translated as CSASRYGYTL.

This clonotype was observed many times. This sequence joins TRBV28 and TRBJ1-6; D is undetermined. Trimming took 3 bases from V and 9 from J, leaving 12 bases between them. Germline V gene lookup returns CDR1 MDHEN and CDR2 SYDVKM. The CDR3 sequence is 14 residues long. The CDR3 here is CASSFRAKGSPLHF. The CDR3 bases are TGTGCCAGCAGTTTTCGGGCCAAGGGTTCACCCCTCCACTTT.

This clonotype was counted many times. The chain carries TRBV11-2 and TRBJ1-5, with D perhaps TRBD1 (5 bases). The CDR3 length is 15 residues. Trimming stripped 1 base from V and 2 bases from J, with 9 bases between. Germline V CDR1 and CDR2: SGHAT, FQNNGV. As DNA, the CDR3 is TGTGCCAGCAGCTTAGGGTCGGGGGGCAATCAGCCCCAGCATTTT. Protein product: CASSLGSGGNQPQHF.

The chain combines TRBV12-3 or TRBV12-4 with TRBJ2-1; maybe TRBD1 (6 bases). The CDR3 covers 14 residues. V was shortened by 3 bases and J by 6 bases, with 12 bases between the two germline ends. The CDR3 protein is CASSFFRGGNEQFF. CDR3 DNA sequence: TGTGCCAGCAGTTTTTTCAGGGGCGGCAATGAGCAGTTCTTC.

The rearrangement links TRBV19 to TRBJ1-1, with 7 positions matching TRBD1. V lost 6 bases, J lost 5 bases, and 6 bases stayed unmatched. The CDR3 is 13 residues long. Germline V gives CDR1 LNHDA, CDR2 SQIVND (reference sequence). For the CDR3, the DNA is TGTGCCAGTAGACAACAGGGGTGGACTGAAGCTTTCTTT. Translation gives CASRQQGWTEAFF.

This clonotype has ten or more counts. The V and J genes are TRBV6-1 and TRBJ1-1, with D possibly TRBD1 on 6 matching bases. V shed 3 bases and J shed 2 bases, with 13 bases lying between them. Per germline, CDR1 MNHNS and CDR2 SASEGT. The CDR3 is 15 amino acids. CDR3 protein: CASSDFGGFNTEAFF. The CDR3 DNA reads as TGTGCCAGCAGTGATTTTGGGGGCTTCAACACTGAAGCTTTCTTT.

This clonotype was picked up many times. This chain uses TRBV30 with TRBJ1-5; D gene unclear. The germline CDR1 and CDR2 sequences are GTSNPN and SVGIG (reference sequence). The CDR3 covers 13 residues. V was shortened by 0 bases and J by 3 bases, with 6 bases between the two germline ends. The CDR3 region is CAWSVAANQPQHF. CDR3 in DNA: TGTGCCTGGAGTGTAGCAGCCAATCAGCCCCAGCATTTT. The entire variable domain, with the rest obtained from reference TRBV30 and TRBJ1-5, is as follows: SQTIHQWPATLVQPVGSPLSLECTVEGTSNPNLYWYRQAAGRGLQLLFYSVGIGQISSEVPQNLSASRPQDRQFILSSKKLLLSDSGFYLCAWSVAANQPQHFGDGTRLSIL.

This chain joins TRBV11-2 and TRBJ2-1; D uncertain. Germline V lookup: CDR1 SGHAT, CDR2 FQNNGV. Trimming pared 5 bases from V and 4 bases from J, leaving 15 bases between. The CDR3 length is 15 residues. The CDR3 sequence: CASSQRQARYNEQFF. In DNA, the CDR3 is TGTGCCAGCAGCCAACGCCAGGCAAGGTACAATGAGCAGTTCTTC.

This clonotype was recorded at least ten times. The chain carries TRBV12-3 or TRBV12-4 and TRBJ2-2; D ambiguous. The ends were cut back, 3 bases at V and 4 bases at J, with 12 bases in the middle. The CDR3 consists of 15 residues. CDR3 DNA: TGTGCCAGCAGTTTCGTAGGGCAGGTCACCGGGGAGCTGTTTTTT. This translates into CASSFVGQVTGELFF.

There are many counts of this clonotype. The chain employs TRBV14 and TRBJ2-5, with 12 bases matching TRBD2. Per the germline V gene, CDR1 is SGHDN and CDR2 is FVKESK. V gave up 3 bases and J gave up 1 base; unmatched junction bases: 12. The CDR3 length is 19 residues. The CDR3 DNA sequence: TGTGCCAGCAGCCACGCTCTAGCGGGAGGGCCTCTTGGCCAAGAGACCCAGTACTTC. Its translation is CASSHALAGGPLGQETQYF.

This clonotype was counted between two and nine times. This chain links TRBV20-1 with TRBJ1-1; D remains ambiguous. The CDR3 length is 13 residues. Deletions cut 5 bases from V and 3 bases from J, with 13 bases between. Germline CDR1 and CDR2: DFQATT and SNEGSKA (reference sequence). CDR3 region: CSASTDPYTEAFF. CDR3 DNA: TGCAGTGCTTCTACCGACCCCTACACTGAAGCTTTCTTT.

V usage is TRBV6-1 and J usage is TRBJ2-2; 12 bases are shared with TRBD2. The CDR3 contains 16 residues. The V and J ends lost 2 bases and 7 bases, in that order; junction bases with no gene match: 5. Germline assignment: CDR1 MNHNS and CDR2 SASEGT. The CDR3 reads CASSELAGGPGGELFF. The CDR3 coding sequence is TGTGCCAGCAGTGAACTAGCGGGAGGGCCGGGCGGGGAGCTGTTTTTT.

This clonotype was counted ten times or more. The V and J genes are TRBV7-2 and TRBJ2-7; a possible D gene is TRBD2 (6 bases). Germline lookup yields CDR1 SGHTA and CDR2 FQGNSA. V shed 4 bases and J shed 4 bases, with 14 bases lying between them. CDR3 length: 14 amino acids. The CDR3 here is CASSYPGSLYEQYF. DNA for the CDR3: TGTGCCAGCAGCTACCCCGGGAGCCTATACGAGCAGTACTTC.

Ten or more counts support this clonotype. CDR3 nucleotides: TGTGCCAGCAGCCGAGGGATGGGACAGGGGGTTACCTATAATTCACCCCTCCACTTT. Translating gives CASSRGMGQGVTYNSPLHF. The chain has TRBV7-2 and TRBJ1-6, with 11 bases lining up with TRBD1. The germline gives CDR1 SGHTA, CDR2 FQGNSA. With 5 bases clipped from V and 2 bases from J, the junction kept 11 bases outside the gene matches. This CDR3 contains 19 residues.

This clonotype was detected only a few times. The chain combines TRBV28 with TRBJ2-6; 9 bases line up with TRBD1. The V gene's germline CDR1 is MDHEN and CDR2 SYDVKM. The CDR3 totals 18 residues. V shed 5 bases, J shed 0 bases, and the junction held 8 bases outside the gene matches. This CDR3 is CASSPQGASSSGANVLTF. In DNA, the CDR3 is TGTGCCAGCAGTCCACAGGGGGCCTCGAGCTCTGGGGCCAACGTCCTGACTTTC. Based on the CDR3 plus reference TRBV28 and TRBJ2-6, the full variable domain is DVKVTQSSRYLVKRTGEKVFLECVQDMDHENMFWYRQDPGLGLRLIYFSYDVKMKEKGDIPEGYSVSREKKERFSLILESASTNQTSMYLCASSPQGASSSGANVLTFGAGSRLTVL.

This clonotype was recorded many times. This chain uses TRBV29-1 with TRBJ1-2, with no clear D. The V end lost 1 base, the J end lost 3 bases, and 15 bases lay between the germline ends. In germline, CDR1 is SQVTM, CDR2 ANQGSEA. This CDR3 is 15 amino acids long. The CDR3 bases are TGCAGCGTTGAAGGTGCCGTTATCGGTGACTATGGCTACACCTTC. Its translation: CSVEGAVIGDYGYTF.